These T cell receptor beta chains were read from a single sample in a study of blood T cell repertoires in COVID-19. Profiling relied on immunoSEQ multiplex PCR, and the TCRdb table lists in-frame clones only, not all of them. This table has under 85,000 clones, 75% to 90% appearing once. Sequencing used peripheral blood. The origin of the receptors is a man in his sixties with active or convalescent COVID-19. Both conserved end residues are part of each CDR3. A D gene is named only where the DNA matches it firmly. Where a row states a size, it is once, few, many or the class of an expanded clone; other rows omit it.

v_gene	abundance	j_gene	d_gene	CDR3nt	CDR3aa
TRBV27	NA	TRBJ1-6	NA	TGTGCCAGCAGTTTATCGGCCCGTAATTCACCCCTCCACTTT	CASSLSARNSPLHF
TRBV19	NA	TRBJ2-5	TRBD1	TGTGCCAGTAGTTTACAGGGGTTAGCCGGAGAGACCCAGTACTTC	CASSLQGLAGETQYF
TRBV10-1	few	TRBJ1-4	NA	TGCGCCAGCCACCCCCGGGAAGGAGAAAAACTGTTTTTT	CASHPREGEKLFF
TRBV24-1	once	TRBJ1-1	NA	TGTGCCACCAGTGTCGGGGTAAGTAGGACTGAAGCTTTCTTT	CATSVGVSRTEAFF
TRBV7-2	NA	TRBJ1-2	NA	TGTGCCAGCAGCTTAGTTCCCCCTCTAGACAGGCATGGCTACACCTTC	CASSLVPPLDRHGYTF
TRBV11-2	NA	TRBJ1-3	TRBD1	TGTGCCACTAGCCAGGGACAGACAACCTTCTCTGGAAACACCATATATTTT	CATSQGQTTFSGNTIYF
TRBV2	few	TRBJ2-5	NA	TGTGCCAGCAGGTTATCGCCGGTGATGCAAGAGACCCAGTACTTC	CASRLSPVMQETQYF
TRBV19	once	TRBJ1-2	TRBD1	TGTGCCAGTAGTATAGCGGCAGGGGGCCCCTATGGCTACACCTTC	CASSIAAGGPYGYTF
TRBV19	NA	TRBJ1-1	NA	TGTGCCAGTAGCATTCCCCCCCGACGGACATCCAAGCGTAAAGCTTTCTTT	CASSIPPRRTSKRKAFF
TRBV15	NA	TRBJ1-5	NA	TGTGCCACCAGCAATGCGGGGGGAACGAACAATCAGCCCCAGCATTTT	CATSNAGGTNNQPQHF
TRBV5-1	once	TRBJ2-5	NA	TGCGCCAGCAGCGTGGGTGAGCAGACCCAGTACTTC	CASSVGEQTQYF
TRBV29-1	few	TRBJ1-5	NA	TGCAGCGTTGGTCCGGGTTGGGATCAGCCCCAGCATTTT	CSVGPGWDQPQHF
TRBV2	once	TRBJ1-2	TRBD1	TGTGCCAGCAGTACAGGGGGCCACTATGGCTACACCTTC	CASSTGGHYGYTF
TRBV7-8	NA	TRBJ1-5	NA	TGTGCCAGCAGCCCCCGACAGGGCAATCAGCCCCAGCATTTT	CASSPRQGNQPQHF
TRBV7-2	few	TRBJ2-1	TRBD1	TGTGCCAGCAGCTTAGTTGGGACAGGCTCCTACAATGAGCAGTTCTTC	CASSLVGTGSYNEQFF
TRBV6-2/TRBV6-3	NA	TRBJ2-7	NA	TGTGCCAGCAGTTACTCGCGTGAGCAGTACTTC	CASSYSREQYF
TRBV7-9	NA	TRBJ1-2	NA	TGTGCCAGCAGCTTCGACAGTCCTGGGGGCTACACCTTC	CASSFDSPGGYTF
TRBV6-6	NA	TRBJ1-1	TRBD1	TGTGCCAGCAGTTTCCCCGGGACAGGTGACACTGAAGCTTTCTTT	CASSFPGTGDTEAFF
TRBV5-8	NA	TRBJ2-3	TRBD2	TGTGCCAGCAGCTTGGTCGGCGGGGGGACCACAGATACGCAGTATTTT	CASSLVGGGTTDTQYF
TRBV13	NA	TRBJ1-4	TRBD1	TGTGCCAGCAGCCATCGGGACAGGGGGAATGAAAAACTGTTTTTT	CASSHRDRGNEKLFF
TRBV9	NA	TRBJ2-3	TRBD2	TGTGCCAGCAGCGTAGGCCCTCCTACTAGCGGGTGGAATACGCAGTATTTT	CASSVGPPTSGWNTQYF
TRBV7-2	once	TRBJ2-1	TRBD1	TGTGCCAGCAGCCCGGACAGGGGGTTCGAGCAGTTCTTC	CASSPDRGFEQFF
TRBV7-9	NA	TRBJ1-1	NA	TGTGCCAGCAGCTCGGACGGATTGGGGAGGGCTTTCTTT	CASSSDGLGRAFF
TRBV4-1	NA	TRBJ1-2	TRBD1	TGCGCCAGCAGCCCAACAGGGGGGAGCTATGGCTACACCTTC	CASSPTGGSYGYTF
TRBV20-1	NA	TRBJ1-1	TRBD1	TGCAGTGCTAGTTCAGGGGGGACTGAAGCTTTCTTT	CSASSGGTEAFF
TRBV5-1	NA	TRBJ2-1	TRBD1	TGCGCCAGCAGCTTGGTGGACAGGCTTCTATACAATGAGCAGTTCTTC	CASSLVDRLLYNEQFF
TRBV10-3	NA	TRBJ1-1	NA	TGTGCCATCAGTGAACAGGGGAACACTGAAGCTTTCTTT	CAISEQGNTEAFF
TRBV3-1/TRBV3-2	NA	TRBJ2-5	NA	TGTGCCCAAGCGGTTGCTACCTGCCCCCAAGAGACCCAGTACTTC	CAQAVATCPQETQYF
TRBV3-1/TRBV3-2	NA	TRBJ1-1	NA	TGTGCCAGCAGCCAGACTTCGGCTAACACTGAAGCTTTCTTT	CASSQTSANTEAFF
TRBV2	NA	TRBJ2-2	NA	TGTGCCAGCAGTGGAAGGCAGACACACACCGGGGAGCTGTTTTTT	CASSGRQTHTGELFF